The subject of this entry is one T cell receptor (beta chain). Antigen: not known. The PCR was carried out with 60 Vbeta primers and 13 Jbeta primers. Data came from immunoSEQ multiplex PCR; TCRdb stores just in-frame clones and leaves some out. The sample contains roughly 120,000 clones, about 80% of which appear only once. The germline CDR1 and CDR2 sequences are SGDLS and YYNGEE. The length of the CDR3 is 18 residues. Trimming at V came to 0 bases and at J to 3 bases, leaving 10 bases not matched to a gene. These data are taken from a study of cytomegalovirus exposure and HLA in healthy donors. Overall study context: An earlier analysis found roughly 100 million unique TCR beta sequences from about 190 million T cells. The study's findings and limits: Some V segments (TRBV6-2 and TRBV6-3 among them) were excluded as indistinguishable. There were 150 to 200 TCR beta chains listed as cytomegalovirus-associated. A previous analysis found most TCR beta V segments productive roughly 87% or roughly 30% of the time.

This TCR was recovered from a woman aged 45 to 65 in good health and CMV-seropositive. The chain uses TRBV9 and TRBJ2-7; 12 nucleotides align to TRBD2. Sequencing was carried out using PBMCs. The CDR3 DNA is TGTGCCAGCAGCGTAGGACTAGCGGGAGCAATAGGGGACTACGAGCAGTACTTC. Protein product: CASSVGLAGAIGDYEQYF.